Following are 7 T cell receptor beta chains from one sample sequenced in a study of blood T cell repertoires in COVID-19. Profiling relied on immunoSEQ multiplex PCR, and the TCRdb table lists in-frame clones only, not all of them. The repertoire holds about 200,000 clones, around 89% seen once, with 6.5% to 9% in the top ten. The sequenced sample consisted of PBMCs or T cells enriched from blood (not recorded which). These receptors originate from a woman younger than 30 who had recovered from COVID-19.

The rearrangement uses TRBV5-6 and TRBJ2-3, with TRBD2 matching 9 bases. The CDR3 has 15 amino acids. Germline V CDR1 and CDR2: SGHDT, YYEEEE. Germline trimming cut 4 bases from V and 1 base from J; bases unmatched to any gene: 4. CDR3: CASSTRTSGTDTQYF. CDR3 in DNA: TGTGCCAGCAGCACACGGACTAGCGGCACAGATACGCAGTATTTT.

The chain employs TRBV4-2 and TRBJ2-1; TRBD2 matches 11 bases. Trimming took 3 bases from V and 4 from J; bases not matched to a gene: 2. Germline V gene lookup returns CDR1 LGHNA and CDR2 YNFKEQ. CDR3 length: 15 amino acids. The CDR3 coding sequence is TGTGCCAGCAGCCAGGGACTAGCGGATTACAATGAGCAGTTCTTC. This gives the protein CASSQGLADYNEQFF.

The genes are TRBV19 and TRBJ1-2, with D unresolved. Trimming removed 3 bases at V and 5 bases at J, with 16 bases between. This CDR3 is built from 15 residues. Germline V gene lookup returns CDR1 LNHDA and CDR2 SQIVND (reference sequence). CDR3 loop: CASSIWTTPEYGYTF. The CDR3, as DNA: TGTGCCAGTAGTATCTGGACTACTCCCGAATATGGCTACACCTTC.

In this sample, this clone turned up once. Germline and junction disagree at one end, which may indicate a read error. The rearrangement joins TRBV24-1 to TRBJ1-5; 9 bases fit TRBD1. Germline CDR1 KGHDR, CDR2 SFDVKD. This CDR3 contains 16 residues. CDR3 in amino acids: CATSEPGQGVNQSQHF. The CDR3 DNA reads as TGTGCCACCAGTGAACCGGGACAGGGTGTCAATCAGTCCCAGCATTTT.

This chain uses TRBV13 with TRBJ1-2, with 9 bases matching TRBD1. The length of the CDR3 is 15 residues. The J segment lost 4 bases and the V segment lost 2 bases, leaving 5 bases of the junction unmatched. Germline V gives CDR1 PRHDT, CDR2 FYEKMQ (reference sequence). CDR3 residues: CASSLTGTGFYGYTF. The CDR3 DNA reads as TGTGCCAGCAGCTTAACCGGGACAGGGTTCTATGGCTACACCTTC.

The chain combines TRBV24-1 with TRBJ1-4, with TRBD1 matching 8 bases. This CDR3 comprises 17 residues. V was pared by 3 bases and J by 9 bases, with 14 bases of the junction left unmatched. Germline V CDR1 and CDR2: KGHDR, SFDVKD. The CDR3 spells CATSDPTDRAQFKKLFF. The CDR3 bases are TGTGCCACCAGTGATCCCACGGACAGGGCCCAATTTAAAAAACTGTTTTTT.

The chain is built from TRBV7-9 and TRBJ2-2; TRBD1 aligns across 7 bases. V was pared by 6 bases and J by 4 bases, with 14 bases of the junction left unmatched. Germline-derived CDR1 and CDR2 are SEHNR and FQNEAQ (reference sequence). This CDR3 is built from 17 residues. In nucleotides, the CDR3 is TGTGCCAGCAGTTTTGTCCTTTTGGGACAGCTCACCGGGGAGCTGTTTTTT. Translating it yields CASSFVLLGQLTGELFF.